This TCR beta chain was obtained from a study of OX40 agonist ivuxolimab in advanced cancers. In the study overall: Prior checkpoint blockade (anti-PD-1, anti-PD-L1 or anti-CTLA-4) was permitted; 35% to 50% had it.

On cycle 4 day 1 and cycle 7 day 1, as well as at baseline, blood was sampled. The CDR3 consists of 15 residues. Trimming took 6 bases from V and 0 from J; bases not matched to a gene: 4. Germline V CDR1 and CDR2: LNHDA, SQIVND (reference sequence). General study points: With doses of 0.1-3.0 mg/kg, partial responders showed among the lowest clonal expansion. Some nonresponders also had low normalized T-cell clonal expansion.

Only in-frame clones appear in the TCRdb table, and some are missing; sequencing was by immunoSEQ multiplex PCR. This repertoire shows fewer than 85,000 clones, 80% to 95% found once; its top ten account for 2% to 2.5%. This clone occurred a few times. Its antigen is unknown. The source material was CD4+ or CD8+ T cells sorted from blood, sampled in a trial of the OX40 agonist ivuxolimab. This sequence joins TRBV19 and TRBJ1-4; 7 bases match TRBD1. The TCR comes from an adult with an advanced solid tumor such as melanoma, head and neck, liver or kidney cancer. The CDR3 DNA is TGTGCCAGTAGGCGACAGGGCTCAACTAATGAAAAACTGTTTTTT. Translating gives CASRRQGSTNEKLFF. Looking up the rest from reference TRBV19 and TRBJ1-4 gives the full variable domain: DGGITQSPKYLFRKEGQNVTLSCEQNLNHDAMYWYRQDPGQGLRLIYYSQIVNDFQKGDIAEGYSVSREKKESFPLTVTSAQKNPTAFYLCASRRQGSTNEKLFFGSGTQLSVL.